This T cell receptor beta chain was sequenced during a study of human T cells and chemical hapten exposure. Broader study findings: Once DPC sensitization occurred, TCRs above 1 in 1000 frequency showed no change. While controls formed fewer of them, expanded TCRs formed significantly more large CDR3 similarity clusters.

The time point denotes: patch test 2, 6 weeks after DPC sensitization. Treatment defined: therapeutic diphenylcyclopropenone sensitization with weekly scalp DPC. Someone pulled total RNA out of unfractionated whole blood. TCRdb analysed the RACE reads with MiXCR anew, one entry per CDR3 protein. The sample carries under 450,000 distinct CDR3 sequences, about 6% recorded once. The V end lost 0 bases, the J end lost 2 bases, and 14 bases lay between the germline ends. Looked up from germline, CDR1 is LGHNA and CDR2 is YSLEER. CDR3 size: 17 residues. In its sample, this clonotype was seen many times. Antigen specificity is unknown.

The TCR comes from a woman between 18 and 29 years old with alopecia areata. Some clones in this sample may be carry-over from other donors' samples. The source material was whole blood, sampled in connection with sensitization to the hapten diphenylcyclopropenone (DPC). The chain has TRBV4-3 and TRBJ2-1; D uncertain. CDR3 DNA sequence: TGCGCCAGCAGCCAAGATCTGACGGAGAGAACCTACAATGAGCAGTTCTTC. Translating it yields CASSQDLTERTYNEQFF.